Shown below are 2 T cell receptor beta chains from a single sample sequenced in a study of shared clonotypes between healthy human individuals. Assay: immunoSEQ multiplex PCR; the TCRdb copy retains only in-frame clones and omits some. The table shows more than 550,000 clones, with about 92% occurring only once. Naive CD8 cells comprised CD45RO-negative, CCR7-positively selected cells, excluding terminally differentiated effector memory CD45RA+ cells. Sequenced material: naive CD8+ T cells sorted from blood. Every receptor here comes from a man in his thirties or forties in good health.

This sequence joins TRBV6-1 and TRBJ1-2; D ambiguous. Germline V lookup: CDR1 MNHNS, CDR2 SASEGT. The CDR3 extends over 11 amino acids. Trimming took 3 bases from V and 7 from J, leaving 6 bases between them. The CDR3 loop is CASSDAAGYTF. The DNA of the CDR3 is TGTGCCAGCAGTGACGCGGCTGGCTACACCTTC.

This clone showed up many times. CDR3 sequence reads: CASSAQDYEQYF. The CDR3 DNA follows: TGTGCCAGTAGCGCTCAGGATTACGAGCAGTACTTC. The chain recombines TRBV19 with TRBJ2-7; no clear D gene. V lost 6 bases and J lost 4, with 10 bases in between. CDR3 length: 12 amino acids. CDR1 LNHDA and CDR2 SQIVND come from the germline V gene (reference sequence).